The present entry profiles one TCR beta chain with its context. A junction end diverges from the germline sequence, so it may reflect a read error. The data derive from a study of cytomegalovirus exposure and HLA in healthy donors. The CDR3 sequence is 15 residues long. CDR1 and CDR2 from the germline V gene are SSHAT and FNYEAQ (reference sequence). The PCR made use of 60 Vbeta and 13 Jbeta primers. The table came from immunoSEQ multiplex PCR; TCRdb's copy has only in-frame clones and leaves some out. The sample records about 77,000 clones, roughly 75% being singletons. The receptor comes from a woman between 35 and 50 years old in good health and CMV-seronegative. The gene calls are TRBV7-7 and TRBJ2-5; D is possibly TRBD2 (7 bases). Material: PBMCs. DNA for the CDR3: TGTGCTAGCAGCCATGCCGTGGGGGGGCTTGAGACCCAGTACTTC. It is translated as CASSHAVGGLETQYF.